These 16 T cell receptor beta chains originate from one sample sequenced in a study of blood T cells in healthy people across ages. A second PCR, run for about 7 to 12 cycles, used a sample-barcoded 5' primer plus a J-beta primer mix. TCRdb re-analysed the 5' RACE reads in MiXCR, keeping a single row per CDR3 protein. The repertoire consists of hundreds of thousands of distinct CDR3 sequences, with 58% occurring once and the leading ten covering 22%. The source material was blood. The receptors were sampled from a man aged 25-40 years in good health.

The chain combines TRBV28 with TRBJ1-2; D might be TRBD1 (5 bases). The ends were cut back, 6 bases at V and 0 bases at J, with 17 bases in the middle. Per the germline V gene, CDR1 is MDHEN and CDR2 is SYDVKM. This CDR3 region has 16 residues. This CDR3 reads CASSQVLLTANYGYTF. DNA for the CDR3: TGTGCCAGCAGCCAAGTTCTCCTGACAGCTAACTATGGCTACACCTTC.

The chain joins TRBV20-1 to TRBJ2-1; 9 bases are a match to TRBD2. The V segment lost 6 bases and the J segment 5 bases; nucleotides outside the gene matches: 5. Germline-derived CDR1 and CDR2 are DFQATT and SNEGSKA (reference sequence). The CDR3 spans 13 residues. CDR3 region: CSAALAGHNEQFF. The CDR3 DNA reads TGCAGTGCGGCGCTAGCGGGACACAATGAGCAGTTCTTC.

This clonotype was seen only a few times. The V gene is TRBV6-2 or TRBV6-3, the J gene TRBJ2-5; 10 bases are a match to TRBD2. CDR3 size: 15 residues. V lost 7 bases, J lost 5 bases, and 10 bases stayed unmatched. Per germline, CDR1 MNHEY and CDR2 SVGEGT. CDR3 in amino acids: CASKSRGLAMETQYF. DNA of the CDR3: TGTGCCAGCAAAAGTCGGGGACTAGCGATGGAGACCCAGTACTTC.

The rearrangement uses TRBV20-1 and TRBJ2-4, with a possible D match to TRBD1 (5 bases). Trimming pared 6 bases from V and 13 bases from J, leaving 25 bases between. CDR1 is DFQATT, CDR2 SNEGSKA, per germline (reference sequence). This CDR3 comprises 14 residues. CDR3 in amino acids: CSAPQGSSYNEQYF. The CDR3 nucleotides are TGCAGTGCCCCTCAGGGCAGCTCCTACAATGAGCAGTACTTC.

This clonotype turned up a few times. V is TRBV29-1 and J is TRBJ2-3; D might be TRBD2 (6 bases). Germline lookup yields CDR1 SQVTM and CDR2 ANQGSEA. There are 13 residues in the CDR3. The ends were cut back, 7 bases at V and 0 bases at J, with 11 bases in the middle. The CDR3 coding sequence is TGCAGCGCCGAGGGAGGAAGCACAGATACGCAGTATTTT. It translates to CSAEGGSTDTQYF.

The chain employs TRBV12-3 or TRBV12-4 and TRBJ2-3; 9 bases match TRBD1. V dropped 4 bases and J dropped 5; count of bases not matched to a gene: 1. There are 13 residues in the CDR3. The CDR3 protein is CASSSTGGDTQYF. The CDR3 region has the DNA TGTGCCAGCAGTTCGACAGGGGGAGATACGCAGTATTTT.

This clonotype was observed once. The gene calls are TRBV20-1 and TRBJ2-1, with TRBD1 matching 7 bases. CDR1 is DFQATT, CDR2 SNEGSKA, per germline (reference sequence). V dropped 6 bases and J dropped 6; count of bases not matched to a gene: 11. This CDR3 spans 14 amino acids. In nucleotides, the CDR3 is TGCAGTGCAGAATCCGGGACAGCACTCAATGAGCAGTTCTTC. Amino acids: CSAESGTALNEQFF.

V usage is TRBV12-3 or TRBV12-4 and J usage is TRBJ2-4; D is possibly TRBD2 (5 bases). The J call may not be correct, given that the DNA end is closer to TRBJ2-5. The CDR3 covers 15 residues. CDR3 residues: CASSPRGREGKTQYF. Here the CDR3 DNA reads TGTGCCAGCAGTCCGCGAGGTCGGGAAGGGAAGACCCAGTACTTC.

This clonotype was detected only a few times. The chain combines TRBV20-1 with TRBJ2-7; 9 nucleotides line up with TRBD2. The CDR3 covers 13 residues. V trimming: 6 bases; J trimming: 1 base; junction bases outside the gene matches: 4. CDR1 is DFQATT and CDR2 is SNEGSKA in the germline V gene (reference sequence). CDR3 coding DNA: TGCAGTGCAATCAGCGGGGGGTCCTACGAGCAGTACTTC. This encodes CSAISGGSYEQYF.

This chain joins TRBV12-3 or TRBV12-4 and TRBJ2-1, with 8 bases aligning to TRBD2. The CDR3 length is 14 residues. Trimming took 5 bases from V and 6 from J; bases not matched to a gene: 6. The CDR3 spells CASSVSGSGNEQFF. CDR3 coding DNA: TGTGCCAGCAGTGTAAGCGGGAGTGGCAATGAGCAGTTCTTC.

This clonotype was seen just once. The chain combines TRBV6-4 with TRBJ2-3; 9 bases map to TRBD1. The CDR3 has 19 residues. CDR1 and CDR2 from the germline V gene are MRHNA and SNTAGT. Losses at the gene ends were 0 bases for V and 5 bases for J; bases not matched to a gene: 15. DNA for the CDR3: TGTGCCAGCAGTGACTCAGCACAGGGGGCCACCAACACAAAAGATACGCAGTATTTT. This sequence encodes CASSDSAQGATNTKDTQYF.

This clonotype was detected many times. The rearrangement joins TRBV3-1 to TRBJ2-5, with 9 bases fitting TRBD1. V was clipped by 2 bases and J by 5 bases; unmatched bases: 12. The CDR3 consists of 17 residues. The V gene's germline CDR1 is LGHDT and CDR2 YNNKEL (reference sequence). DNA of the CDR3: TGTGCCAGCAGCCAAAACCCGGGACAGGGTAGTCGGGAGACCCAGTACTTC. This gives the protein CASSQNPGQGSRETQYF.

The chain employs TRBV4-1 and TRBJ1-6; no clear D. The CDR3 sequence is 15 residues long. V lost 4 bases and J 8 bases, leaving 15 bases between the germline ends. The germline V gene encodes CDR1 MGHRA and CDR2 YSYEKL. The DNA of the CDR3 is TGCGCCAGCAGCCCTTTCCGGGAGATGGATTCACCCCTCCACTTT. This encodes CASSPFREMDSPLHF.

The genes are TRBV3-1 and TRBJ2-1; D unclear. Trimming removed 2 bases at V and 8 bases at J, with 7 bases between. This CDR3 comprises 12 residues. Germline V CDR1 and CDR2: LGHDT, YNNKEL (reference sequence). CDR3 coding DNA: TGTGCCAGCAGCCAAAGGATCGATGAGCAGTTCTTC. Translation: CASSQRIDEQFF.

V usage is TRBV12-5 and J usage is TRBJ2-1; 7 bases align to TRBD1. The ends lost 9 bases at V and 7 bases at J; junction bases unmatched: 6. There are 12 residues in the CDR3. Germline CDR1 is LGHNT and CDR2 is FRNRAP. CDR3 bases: TGTGCTAGCACGCAGGGGGTGAATGAGCAGTTCTTC. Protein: CASTQGVNEQFF.

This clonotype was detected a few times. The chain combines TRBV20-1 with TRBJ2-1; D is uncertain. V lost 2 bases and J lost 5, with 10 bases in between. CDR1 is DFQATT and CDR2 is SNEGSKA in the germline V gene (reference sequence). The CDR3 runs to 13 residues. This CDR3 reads CSARNLQDNEQFF. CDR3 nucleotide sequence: TGCAGTGCTAGAAACCTGCAGGACAATGAGCAGTTCTTC.